The 19 T cell receptor beta chains below all came from one sample that was sequenced in a study of regulatory T cells in long-lasting Graves disease. Investigators prepared the TCR beta libraries by applying iRepertoire HTBI primers and Arm-PCR of CDR3 regions. TCRdb recomputed calls from the multiplex PCR reads with MiXCR, one row per CDR3 protein. The table shows over 250,000 distinct CDR3 sequences, with 20% to 25% occurring only once. The time point: persistent/refractory GD, antithyroid drugs over 5 years with positive TRAb. RNA isolated from PBMCs was used to make the TCR library. The sequences come from peripheral blood mononuclear cells (PBMCs), collected when the disease was refractory, from a patient treated with antithyroid drugs. These receptors were taken from a female donor with Graves disease.

Only a few counts were recorded for this clonotype. The gene calls are TRBV6-9 and TRBJ1-4; possible D gene TRBD1, 5 bases. Germline V CDR1 and CDR2: MNHGY, SVAAGI. V gave up 4 bases and J gave up 9 bases, with 15 bases separating them. The CDR3 consists of 14 residues. The CDR3: CASSSERGSQKLFF. CDR3 DNA: TGTGCCAGCAGTTCGGAAAGGGGATCGCAAAAACTGTTTTTT.

The chain links TRBV5-6 to TRBJ1-2, with TRBD1 as a possible D gene (5 bases). The germline V gene has CDR1 SGHDT and CDR2 YYEEEE. V lost 3 bases to trimming and J lost 9 bases, with 9 bases between them. CDR3 size: 11 residues. CDR3 DNA: TGTGCCAGCAGCTCGGGGGTGAGCTACACCTTC. Translated: CASSSGVSYTF.

The table lists this clonotype with a few counts. J is TRBJ2-1 and V is TRBV28, with 9 bases lining up with TRBD1. This CDR3 region has 16 residues. With 6 bases clipped from V and 2 bases from J, the junction kept 8 bases outside the gene matches. Germline CDR1 and CDR2: MDHEN and SYDVKM. CDR3 residues: CASSPPGQGTYNEQFF. The CDR3 DNA sequence: TGTGCCAGCAGCCCCCCCGGACAGGGGACCTACAATGAGCAGTTCTTC.

J is TRBJ2-7 and V is TRBV5-6; weak D call: TRBD1 (6 bases). From germline, CDR1 is SGHDT and CDR2 YYEEEE. The CDR3 runs to 15 residues. Trimming pared 0 bases from V and 6 bases from J, leaving 16 bases between. CDR3: CASSLGLRGMREQYF. For the CDR3, the DNA is TGTGCCAGCAGCTTGGGGCTAAGGGGGATGCGCGAGCAGTACTTC. Full variable domain (missing parts from reference TRBV5-6 and TRBJ2-7): DAGVTQSPTHLIKTRGQQVTLRCSPKSGHDTVSWYQQALGQGPQFIFQYYEEEERQRGNFPDRFSGHQFPNYSSELNVNALLLGDSALYLCASSLGLRGMREQYFGPGTRLTVT.

CDR3 DNA: TGTGCCAGCAGCCTCAACGGAGGGGTTCTTCAGCCCCAGCATTTT. It yields the protein CASSLNGGVLQPQHF. V and J are TRBV27 and TRBJ1-5; D might be TRBD1 (5 bases). The CDR3 totals 15 residues. CDR1 MNHEY and CDR2 SMNVEV come from the germline V gene (reference sequence). V lost 6 bases and J 6 bases, leaving 18 bases between the germline ends.

V is TRBV12-3 or TRBV12-4 and J is TRBJ2-3; the match to TRBD2 covers 9 bases. The CDR3 loop spans 16 amino acids. V was pared by 9 bases and J by 6 bases, with 16 bases of the junction left unmatched. The CDR3 spells CASRNGGRAKEDTQYF. CDR3 nucleotide sequence: TGTGCCAGTAGAAATGGCGGGAGGGCTAAGGAGGATACGCAGTATTTT.

This clonotype showed up just a few times. The chain recombines TRBV19 with TRBJ2-2; D uncertain. The CDR3 has 13 amino acids. Germline V CDR1 and CDR2: LNHDA, SQIVND (reference sequence). The germline V and J ends were trimmed by 1 base and 6 bases, with 6 bases remaining between them. CDR3 coding DNA: TGTGCCAGTAGTATAGGGACCCCCGGGGAGCTGTTTTTT. It specifies CASSIGTPGELFF. Based on the CDR3 plus reference TRBV19 and TRBJ2-2, the full variable domain is DGGITQSPKYLFRKEGQNVTLSCEQNLNHDAMYWYRQDPGQGLRLIYYSQIVNDFQKGDIAEGYSVSREKKESFPLTVTSAQKNPTAFYLCASSIGTPGELFFGEGSRLTVL.

This clonotype was observed at least ten times. The chain couples TRBV20-1 to TRBJ2-7; unclear D gene. V shed 6 bases and J shed 0 bases, with 15 bases lying between them. The CDR3 consists of 14 residues. The germline V gene encodes CDR1 DFQATT and CDR2 SNEGSKA (reference sequence). CDR3 loop: CSAGGRTGSYEQYF. Written as DNA, the CDR3 is TGCAGTGCCGGCGGCAGAACCGGCTCCTACGAGCAGTACTTC.

This clonotype appeared many times. The chain recombines TRBV11-2 with TRBJ2-5; the D gene could be TRBD1 or TRBD2 (5 bases each). The CDR3 consists of 16 residues. The germline CDR1 and CDR2 sequences are SGHAT and FQNNGV. The V end lost 5 bases, the J end lost 2 bases, and 18 bases lay between the germline ends. The CDR3 loop reads CASSTWTHGAQETQYF. As DNA, the CDR3 is TGTGCCAGCAGCACGTGGACTCATGGGGCTCAAGAGACCCAGTACTTC.

As to this clonotype: A far larger clone is just one base off, so this is likely a read error. The CDR3 DNA reads TGTGCCAGTCGACAGGGATTTGAGACCCAGTACTTC. This gives the protein CASRQGFETQYF. This chain connects TRBV6-2 or TRBV6-3 to TRBJ2-5; 7 bases agree with TRBD1. J gave up 5 bases and V 9 bases, and 6 bases lay outside the gene matches. CDR1 and CDR2 from the germline V gene are MNHEY and SVGEGT. The CDR3 sequence is 12 residues long.

The V gene is TRBV9, the J gene TRBJ2-7; perhaps D is TRBD1 or TRBD2 (5 bases each). Trimming pared 3 bases from V and 5 bases from J, leaving 21 bases between. The CDR3 totals 16 residues. Germline assignment: CDR1 SGDLS and CDR2 YYNGEE. CDR3 DNA sequence: TGTGCCAGCAGCGGGGGGATAGGACGGCCTGGGGACGAGCAGTACTTC. Translated: CASSGGIGRPGDEQYF.

This clonotype has ten or more counts. The rearrangement joins TRBV9 to TRBJ1-1; 8 bases are shared with TRBD1. The CDR3 has 15 amino acids. The V segment lost 5 bases and the J segment 2 bases; nucleotides outside the gene matches: 8. Germline V gene sequence: CDR1 SGDLS, CDR2 YYNGEE. The CDR3 region is CASSTAGTGNTEAFF. The DNA for the CDR3 is TGTGCCAGCAGTACCGCCGGGACAGGAAACACTGAAGCTTTCTTT. Full variable domain (remainder filled in from reference TRBV9 and TRBJ1-1): DSGVTQTPKHLITATGQRVTLRCSPRSGDLSVYWYQQSLDQGLQFLIQYYNGEERAKGNILERFSAQQFPDLHSELNLSSLELGDSALYFCASSTAGTGNTEAFFGQGTRLTVV.

The J gene is TRBJ2-1, the V gene TRBV7-2; no definite D call. The V and J ends lost 2 bases and 9 bases respectively, with 8 bases between them. This CDR3 is built from 12 residues. The germline gives CDR1 SGHTA, CDR2 FQGNSA. The CDR3 DNA follows: TGTGCCAGCAGCTTAAGCCTAGTTGAGCAGTTCTTC. Protein product: CASSLSLVEQFF.

This clonotype was seen a few times. The CDR3: CAIRDGNEKLFF. The CDR3 DNA follows: TGTGCCATCCGGGACGGTAATGAAAAACTGTTTTTT. The chain employs TRBV10-3 and TRBJ1-4; D possibly corresponds to TRBD1 (5 bases). The germline gives CDR1 ENHRY, CDR2 SYGVKD. The CDR3 contains 12 residues. Trimming stripped 8 bases from V and 4 bases from J, with 8 bases between.

Comment on this clonotype: This may stem from a read error, because a much larger clone lies one nucleotide away. CDR3 sequence (DNA): TGTCCCAGCAGCTATACAGGGACCGGGTACGAGCAGTACTTC. Translating it yields CPSSYTGTGYEQYF. The chain has TRBV7-8 and TRBJ2-7; a possible D gene is TRBD1 (6 bases). Germline V CDR1 and CDR2: SGHVS, FQNEAQ. The CDR3 spans 14 residues.

The V gene is TRBV20-1, the J gene TRBJ2-7; 8 bases agree with TRBD2. The CDR3 loop spans 13 amino acids. With 5 bases clipped from V and 7 bases from J, the junction kept 10 bases outside the gene matches. Germline lookup yields CDR1 DFQATT and CDR2 SNEGSKA (reference sequence). The CDR3 here is CSALQVRGGEQYF. CDR3 DNA sequence: TGCAGTGCTTTACAGGTCCGGGGGGGGGAGCAGTACTTC.

This clonotype was detected ten times or more. The chain has TRBV7-2 and TRBJ1-2; possibly TRBD1 for D (6 bases). Germline V gene lookup returns CDR1 SGHTA and CDR2 FQGNSA. CDR3 length: 18 residues. V was cut by 7 bases and J by 2 bases, with 26 bases left in between. This CDR3 reads CASTLTGGAEAINYGYTF. DNA of the CDR3: TGTGCCAGCACTTTGACGGGGGGCGCTGAGGCGATCAACTATGGCTACACCTTC.

This clonotype was seen only a few times. V usage is TRBV12-3 or TRBV12-4 and J usage is TRBJ1-5, with TRBD1 matching 8 bases. This CDR3 has 15 amino acids. Unmatched junction bases numbered 3, after V lost 0 bases and J lost 5 bases. The CDR3 bases are TGTGCCAGCAGTTTAGCGGACAGGGCTGATCAGCCCCAGCATTTT. This codes for CASSLADRADQPQHF.

V usage is TRBV5-1 and J usage is TRBJ2-1, with 7 bases identical to TRBD2. The germline V gene encodes CDR1 SGHRS and CDR2 YFSETQ. CDR3 length: 15 amino acids. The ends lost 6 bases at V and 4 bases at J; junction bases unmatched: 10. The CDR3 loop reads CASTESGNPYNEQFF. In nucleotides, the CDR3 is TGCGCCAGCACCGAGAGCGGGAACCCTTACAATGAGCAGTTCTTC.